The source of this T cell receptor (beta chain) is a study of response to subunit inactivated influenza vaccine (dated by TCRdb to the late 2010s). About the investigation overall: Deep quantitative T cell receptor repertoire profiling was used in the study to track responses to a trivalent subunit inactivated influenza vaccine. Study-level results and caveats: According to the authors, only a limited number of new T cells may be recruited by each seasonal influenza vaccination.

V is shortened by 0 bases, J by 5 bases, and the region joining them spans 5 bases. The germline V gene provides CDR1 SGHDT and CDR2 YYEEEE. The CDR3 covers 12 residues, taking in both the cysteine and the phenylalanine. Only the CDR3 DNA is retained, 36 bases long and in frame from the first base. The method was RT-PCR. The instrument was an Illumina HiSeq 2500. TCRdb applied fastp at Q25 and MiXCR to the public reads, then kept only in-frame beta chains. CDR3 protein sequences are deduplicated, and each keeps its most common genes and DNA. Within this sample are roughly 550,000 distinct CDR3 sequences, with approximately 22% of them counted one time only. The biggest ten clones account for approximately 3% of the sample. Notes on this clonotype: No cognate antigen has been identified for it. The record has no base qualities; no much larger clone is one base away.

The same sample was also used in a study of T cells expressing NK-cell markers. The second study also describes: The TCR beta cDNA libraries were made using 5'RACE template switching, a step that added both a universal primer site and unique molecular identifiers. Three sorted T-cell subsets (CD3+CD56+NKG2C+, CD3+CD56+NKG2C- and CD3+CD56-NKG2C+) from under 10 donors had their TCR beta-chain repertoires profiled. Seven of the eight sequenced donors were HCMV-seropositive and one was HCMV-seronegative. To restrict sorting to alphabetaTCR-expressing T cells, an anti-gammadeltaTCR antibody was added in several experiments. In roughly 6 donors, the dominant CD3+CD56+NKG2C+ clonotypes ranked among the top 10 CD8+ clonotypes, making up roughly 1.0-7.0% of CD8+ T cells. Those dominant clonotypes were again the most abundant among CD3+CD56-NKG2C+ cells in a few donors, at about 25-60.1%. Whether the expanded NKG2C-expressing T cell clones were specific for HCMV antigens was left unclear. All eight donors whose samples were sequenced were randomly selected healthy volunteers, three of them men and five women. A commercial ELISA kit detecting HCMV-specific IgG in serum was used to determine HCMV serostatus. Peripheral blood mononuclear cells were isolated from blood by Ficoll density gradient centrifugation. CD4+ and CD8+ T cells were isolated from PBMC by magnetic immunoseparation with Miltenyi isolation kits. Synthesis of cDNA was primed from the TCR beta constant segment and was followed by two consecutive PCR amplification steps. The libraries were sequenced on Illumina HiSeq 2000/2500, MiSeq or NextSeq, producing 2 x 150 bp reads. MIGEC was used to demultiplex reads and group reads by UMI, and MiTCR was used to assemble and quantify clonotypes. To exclude erroneous sequences, only TCR cDNA sequences supported by at least two reads were retained. The tcR package was used for downstream repertoire analysis, and clonotypes were matched across fractions by CDR3 nucleotide sequence plus V segment. Antigen specificity was annotated against VDJdb with VDJmatch, allowing one amino acid substitution in CDR3.

Recombination joined TRBV5-6 with TRBJ1-1; the D gene is not confidently resolved. The source material was CD4+ T cells sorted from PBMCs, sampled 12 days after vaccination. The receptor's source is a man aged 45-60 years who received an inactivated influenza vaccine. Donor details come from another sample of the same person, matched by shared clones. The bases read TGTGCCAGCAGCTTGGCCTGGACTGAAGCTTTCTTT. This translates into CASSLAWTEAFF.